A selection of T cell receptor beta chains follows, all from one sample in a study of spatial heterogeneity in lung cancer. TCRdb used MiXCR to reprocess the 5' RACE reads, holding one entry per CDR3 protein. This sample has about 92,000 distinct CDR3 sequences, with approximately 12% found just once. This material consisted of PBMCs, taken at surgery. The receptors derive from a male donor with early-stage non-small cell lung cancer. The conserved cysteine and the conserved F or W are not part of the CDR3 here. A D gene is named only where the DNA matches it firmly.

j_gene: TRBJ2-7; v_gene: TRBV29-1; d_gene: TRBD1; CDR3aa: SVGNRDSFYEQY
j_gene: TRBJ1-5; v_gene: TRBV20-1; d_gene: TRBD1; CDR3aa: SASPGTGGDQPQH
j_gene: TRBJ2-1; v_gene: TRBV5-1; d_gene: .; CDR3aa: ASSLNVPLGNEQF
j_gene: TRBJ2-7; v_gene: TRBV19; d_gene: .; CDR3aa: ASSIAGTYEQY
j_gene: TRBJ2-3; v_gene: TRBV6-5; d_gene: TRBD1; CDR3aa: ASSLVLGQGNTQY
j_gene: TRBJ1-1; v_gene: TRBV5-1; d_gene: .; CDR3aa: ASSFVSGNTEAF
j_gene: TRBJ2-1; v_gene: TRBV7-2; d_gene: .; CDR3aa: ASSPTLSYNEQF
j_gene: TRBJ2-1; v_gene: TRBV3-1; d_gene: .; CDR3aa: ASSRGDEQF
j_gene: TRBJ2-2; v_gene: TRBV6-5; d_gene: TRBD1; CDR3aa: ASSRDRAPTGELF
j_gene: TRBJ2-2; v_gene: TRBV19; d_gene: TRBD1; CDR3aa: ASSRTGGANTGELF
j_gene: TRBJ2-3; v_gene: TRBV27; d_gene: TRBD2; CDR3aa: ASSSGLPTQY
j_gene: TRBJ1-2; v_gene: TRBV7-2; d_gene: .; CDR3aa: ASSLDAVGQIWNGYT
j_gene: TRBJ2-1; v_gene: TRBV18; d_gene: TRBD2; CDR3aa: ASSPTSGRAMGEQF
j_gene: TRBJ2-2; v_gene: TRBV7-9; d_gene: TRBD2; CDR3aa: ASSPTSAVGELF
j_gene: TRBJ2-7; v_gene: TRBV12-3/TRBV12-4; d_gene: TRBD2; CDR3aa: ASAWGGYEQY
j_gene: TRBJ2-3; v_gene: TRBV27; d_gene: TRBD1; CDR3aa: ASSADRGTGDTQY
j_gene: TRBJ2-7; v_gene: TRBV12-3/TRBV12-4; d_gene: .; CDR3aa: ASSFSRQYEQY
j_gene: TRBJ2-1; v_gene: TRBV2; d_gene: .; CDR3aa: ASARGGSFNEQF
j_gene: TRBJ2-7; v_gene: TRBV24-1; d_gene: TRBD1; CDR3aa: ATKTDRKDYEQY
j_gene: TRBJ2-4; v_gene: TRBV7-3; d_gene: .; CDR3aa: ASSQGPSLGIAKNIQY
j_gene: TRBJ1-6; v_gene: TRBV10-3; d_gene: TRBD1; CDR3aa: AISPSGQINSPLH
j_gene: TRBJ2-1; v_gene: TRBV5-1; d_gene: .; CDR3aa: ASSLAFTYSEQF
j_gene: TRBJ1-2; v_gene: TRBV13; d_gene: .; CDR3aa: ASSFRGVNYGYT
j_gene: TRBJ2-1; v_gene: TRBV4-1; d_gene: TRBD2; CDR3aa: ASSQTSGGYYNEQF
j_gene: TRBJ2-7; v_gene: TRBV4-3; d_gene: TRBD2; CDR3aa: ASSQGVLAVNEESEQY
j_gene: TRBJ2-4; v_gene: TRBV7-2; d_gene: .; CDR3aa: ASSVSGTDQNIQY
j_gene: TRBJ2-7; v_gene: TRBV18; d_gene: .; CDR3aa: ASSPRAGEQY
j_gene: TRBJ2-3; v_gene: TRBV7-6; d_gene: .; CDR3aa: ASSLWHRSTDTQY
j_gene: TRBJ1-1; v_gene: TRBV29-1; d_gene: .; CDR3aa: SVAAYTEAF
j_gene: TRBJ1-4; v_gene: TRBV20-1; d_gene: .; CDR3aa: SASSHRVTNEKLF
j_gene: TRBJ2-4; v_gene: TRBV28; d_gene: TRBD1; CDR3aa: ASSSTWTGSKNIQY
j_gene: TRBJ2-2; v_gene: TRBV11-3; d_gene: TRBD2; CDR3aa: ASQTSGGLNTGELF
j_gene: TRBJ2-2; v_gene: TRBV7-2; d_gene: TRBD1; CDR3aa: ASRVAGGTGFPGELF
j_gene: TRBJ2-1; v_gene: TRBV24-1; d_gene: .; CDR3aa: ATSDRLHEQF
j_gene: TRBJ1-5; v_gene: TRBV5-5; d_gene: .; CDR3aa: VSSLISANQPQH
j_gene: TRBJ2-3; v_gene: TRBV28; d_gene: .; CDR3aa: ASSLNKVYTQY
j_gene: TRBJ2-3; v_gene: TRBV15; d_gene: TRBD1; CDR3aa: ATSVYGTGKDGTDTQY
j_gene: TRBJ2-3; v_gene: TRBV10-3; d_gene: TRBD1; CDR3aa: ANSELGQGGTDTQY
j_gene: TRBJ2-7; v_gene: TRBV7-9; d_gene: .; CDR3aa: ASSLGQTANEQY
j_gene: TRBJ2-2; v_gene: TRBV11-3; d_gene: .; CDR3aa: ASSRAGELF
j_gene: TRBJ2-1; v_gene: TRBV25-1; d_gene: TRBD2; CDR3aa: ASSALAGNNEQF
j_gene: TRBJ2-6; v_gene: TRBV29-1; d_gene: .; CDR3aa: SVSFSGANVLT
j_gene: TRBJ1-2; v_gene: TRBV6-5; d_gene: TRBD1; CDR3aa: ASSYGTGVLGYT
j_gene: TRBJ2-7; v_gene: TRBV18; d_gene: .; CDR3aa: ASSRDDKQY
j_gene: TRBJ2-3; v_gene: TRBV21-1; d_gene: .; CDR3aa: ASSKARDRGTDTQY
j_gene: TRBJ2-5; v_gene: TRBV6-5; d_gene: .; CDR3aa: ASSPNHRETQY
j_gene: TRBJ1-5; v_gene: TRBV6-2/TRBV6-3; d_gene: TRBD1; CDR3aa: ASAGTGNNQPQH
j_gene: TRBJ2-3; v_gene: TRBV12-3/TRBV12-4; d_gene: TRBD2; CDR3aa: ASSFPSGGAGTDTQY
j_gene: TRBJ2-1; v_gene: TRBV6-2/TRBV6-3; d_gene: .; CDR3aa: ASRQGGYNEQF
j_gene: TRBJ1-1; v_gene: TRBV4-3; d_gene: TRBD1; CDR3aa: ASSQDRGTGGDTEAF
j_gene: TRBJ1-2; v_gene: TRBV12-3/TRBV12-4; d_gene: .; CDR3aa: ASSPIANYGYT
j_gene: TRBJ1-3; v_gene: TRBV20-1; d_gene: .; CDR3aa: SARGPGNTIY
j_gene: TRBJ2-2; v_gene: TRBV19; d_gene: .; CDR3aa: ASSTGHANTGELF
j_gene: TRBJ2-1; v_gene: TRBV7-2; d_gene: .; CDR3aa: ASSLSSVYNEQF
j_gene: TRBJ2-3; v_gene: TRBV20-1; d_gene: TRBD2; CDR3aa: SAEGLADFTDTQY